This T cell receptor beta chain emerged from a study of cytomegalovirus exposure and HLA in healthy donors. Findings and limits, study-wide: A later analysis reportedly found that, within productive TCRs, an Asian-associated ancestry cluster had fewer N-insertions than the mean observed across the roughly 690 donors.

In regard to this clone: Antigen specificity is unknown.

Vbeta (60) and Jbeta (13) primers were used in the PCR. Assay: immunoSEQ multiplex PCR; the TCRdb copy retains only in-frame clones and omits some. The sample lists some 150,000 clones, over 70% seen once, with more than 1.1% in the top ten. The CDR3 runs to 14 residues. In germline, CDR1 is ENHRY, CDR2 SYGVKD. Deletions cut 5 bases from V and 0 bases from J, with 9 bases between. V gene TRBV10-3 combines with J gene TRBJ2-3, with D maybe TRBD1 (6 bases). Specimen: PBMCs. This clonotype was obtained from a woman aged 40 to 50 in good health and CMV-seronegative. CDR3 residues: CAISTQGSTDTQYF. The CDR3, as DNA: TGTGCCATCAGTACACAGGGCAGCACAGATACGCAGTATTTT.